The entry that follows covers one TCR beta chain sequence. No antigen is known for it. The data originate from a study of CD8+ T cells in alopecia areata. Noted treatment: oral pan-JAK inhibitor, 5-10 mg twice daily. It was from alopecia areata patients that lesional scalp punch biopsies and peripheral blood were collected. In germline, CDR1 is GTSNPN, CDR2 SVGIG (reference sequence). CDR3 length equals 10 residues. V lost 5 bases to trimming and J lost 4 bases, with 6 bases between them. RNA was extracted and reverse transcribed into cDNA as the sequencing template. Only in-frame clones appear in the TCRdb table, and some are missing; sequencing was by immunoSEQ multiplex PCR. The table shows around 100,000 clones, with around 50% occurring only once. Study results and limitations: Having one nonresponder leaves uncertain how baseline CD8+ expansion relates to response. Alopecia totalis/universalis scalp especially showed more expanded CD8+ clones than normal scalp.

This clonotype was obtained from a human donor with alopecia areata. The sequencing here drew on CD8+ T cells sorted from blood, taken at week 24, from a patient treated with tofacitinib. V is TRBV30 and J is TRBJ2-7; D is possibly TRBD2 (6 bases). The CDR3: CAWGGYEQYF. Here the CDR3 DNA reads TGTGCCTGGGGAGGGTACGAGCAGTACTTC.